This T cell receptor (beta chain) originates from a study of PD-L1 blockade in urothelial cancer. Study in general: Before enrollment, 0 to 3 chemotherapy regimens had been given to patients. Researchers looked at the blood 3 weeks (second dose) and 6 weeks after treatment began.

Libraries were prepared by immunoSEQ multiplex PCR; TCRdb keeps only in-frame clonotypes and omits some of them. This sample has over 100,000 clones, with less than 95% found just once. The time point here: peripheral blood 6 weeks after treatment start. The sample in question was PBMCs, obtained around atezolizumab (anti-PD-L1) treatment. This sequence was found in a man aged 55-75 years with urothelial cancer.

Written as DNA, the CDR3 is TGTGCCAGCAGCGCCGGGACAGGCGATACCTACGAGCAGTACTTC. It codes for CASSAGTGDTYEQYF. The chain joins TRBV9 to TRBJ2-7, with 8 bases that match TRBD1. Trimming removed 3 bases from V and 2 bases from J; junction bases left unmatched: 7. This CDR3 comprises 15 residues. CDR1 and CDR2 (germline): SGDLS, YYNGEE. Variable domain in full (rest from reference TRBV9 and TRBJ2-7): DSGVTQTPKHLITATGQRVTLRCSPRSGDLSVYWYQQSLDQGLQFLIQYYNGEERAKGNILERFSAQQFPDLHSELNLSSLELGDSALYFCASSAGTGDTYEQYFGPGTRLTVT.